The 9 T cell receptor beta chains reported below all come from one sample, sequenced in a study of T cells expressing NK-cell markers. TCRdb reprocessed the 5' RACE reads and stores each CDR3 protein as one record, lacking DNA. The sample is made up of about 110,000 distinct CDR3 sequences, and the top ten hold 15% to 20% of it. The material sequenced was blood T cells: a sorted CD56 or NKG2C T cell subset, CD4+ or CD8+ T cells, or bulk PBMC T cells (not recorded which). The receptors were gathered from a woman aged 18-69 years in good health.

The chain couples TRBV4-3 to TRBJ2-3; TCRdb picks TRBD2, but there is no DNA to check that call. CDR3 length: 18 residues. Germline V lookup: CDR1 LGHNA, CDR2 YSLEER. Here the CDR3 reads CASSQDGLAGANTDTQYF.

The chain links TRBV3-1 to TRBJ2-7; as DNA is missing, the TRBD1 call by TCRdb cannot be tested. Germline V gives CDR1 LGHDT, CDR2 YNNKEL (reference sequence). This CDR3 contains 15 residues. The CDR3 region is CASSSRDRVFYEQYF.

CDR3 sequence: CASSPGEGNPLWETQYF. The rearrangement joins TRBV4-1 to TRBJ2-5; TCRdb selects TRBD1, and the lack of DNA leaves this call unchecked. The CDR3 is 17 amino acids. Germline V gene data show CDR1 as MGHRA and CDR2 as YSYEKL.

The rearrangement links TRBV30 to TRBJ2-5; TCRdb gives TRBD1 as the D gene, but with no DNA this cannot be confirmed. Per germline, CDR1 GTSNPN and CDR2 SVGIG (reference sequence). The CDR3 is 14 residues long. The CDR3 region is CAWLSQGREETQYF.

This rearrangement joins TRBV4-1 to TRBJ2-2. Germline CDR1 reads MGHRA; CDR2 reads YSYEKL. The CDR3 has 13 amino acids. The CDR3 region is CASTFSGTGELFF.

This rearrangement joins TRBV12-3 or TRBV12-4 to TRBJ2-1; TCRdb designates TRBD1, a call that cannot be tested without DNA. CDR3 size: 14 residues. The CDR3 loop is CASSLRDRGWEQFF.

J is TRBJ2-2 and V is TRBV28; with no DNA, the TCRdb D assignment of TRBD2 cannot be verified. Germline lookup yields CDR1 MDHEN and CDR2 SYDVKM. CDR3 size: 16 residues. The CDR3 loop is CASVALGGPNTGELFF. Drawing the rest from reference TRBV28 and TRBJ2-2, the complete variable domain is DVKVTQSSRYLVKRTGEKVFLECVQDMDHENMFWYRQDPGLGLRLIYFSYDVKMKEKGDIPEGYSVSREKKERFSLILESASTNQTSMYLCASVALGGPNTGELFFGEGSRLTVL.

The chain has TRBV12-3 or TRBV12-4 and TRBJ2-5; TCRdb returns TRBD2, unconfirmable since there is no DNA. This CDR3 is 15 amino acids long. This CDR3 reads CASSYRLAGQETQYF.

The chain joins TRBV4-1 to TRBJ2-3. Germline loops: CDR1 MGHRA, CDR2 YSYEKL. This CDR3 contains 15 residues. CDR3 amino acids: CASSHRQALADTQYF.